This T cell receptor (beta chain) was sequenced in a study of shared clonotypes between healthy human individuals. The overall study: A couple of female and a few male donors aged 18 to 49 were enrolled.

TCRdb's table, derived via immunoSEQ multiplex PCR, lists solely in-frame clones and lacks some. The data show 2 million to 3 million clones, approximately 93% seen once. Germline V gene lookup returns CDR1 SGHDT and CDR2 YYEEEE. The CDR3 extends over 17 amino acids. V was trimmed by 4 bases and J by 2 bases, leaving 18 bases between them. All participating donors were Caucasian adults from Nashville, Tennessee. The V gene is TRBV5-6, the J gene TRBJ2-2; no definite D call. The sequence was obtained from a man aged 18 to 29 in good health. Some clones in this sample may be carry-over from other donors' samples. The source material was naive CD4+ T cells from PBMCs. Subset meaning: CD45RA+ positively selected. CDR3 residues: CASSLLGWNENTGELFF. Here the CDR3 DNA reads TGTGCCAGCAGCCTCTTAGGATGGAACGAAAACACCGGGGAGCTGTTTTTT.